This TCR beta chain derives from a study of control samples from healthy donors and cancer patients. Generated by immunoSEQ multiplex PCR, the TCRdb table keeps only in-frame clones and is missing some. The data show 150,000 to 200,000 clones, about nine tenths seen once. The CDR3 totals 16 residues. The sample consisted of blood. The sequence derives from a woman aged 30 to 39 in good health. The chain recombines TRBV21-1 with TRBJ2-3; no DNA check was done on the table's D call, TRBD1. TRBV21-1 is recorded as a pseudogene. CDR3 protein: CASSKEGTGGTDTQYF. Here the CDR3 DNA reads TGTGCCAGCAGCAAAGAGGGTACAGGGGGCACAGATACGCAGTATTTT.